This entry lists 14 T cell receptor beta chains sequenced from one sample in a study of blood T cell repertoires in COVID-19 (dated by TCRdb to between 2020 and 2021). Receptors were amplified or captured by the immunoSEQ multiplex PCR assay. This immuneACCESS table, as held by TCRdb, lists in-frame sequences with V and J called but not all clones. Of the missing ones, under half trace to an unresolved V gene in checked studies; the others have no known cause. The sample yields 200,000 to 250,000 clones; more than 70% were counted once. Together, the top ten hold about 7.7% of the sample. Sequencing was performed on PBMCs or T cells enriched from blood (not recorded which). Every receptor here comes from a woman between 35 and 50 years old with acute COVID-19.

The CDR3 region is CASSTGTYNSPLHF. In DNA form, the CDR3 reads TGTGCCAGTAGTACAGGGACCTATAATTCACCCCTCCACTTT. The rearrangement joins TRBV19 to TRBJ1-6; possible D gene TRBD1, 5 bases. CDR3 length equals 14 residues. V was trimmed by 4 bases and J by 2 bases, leaving 6 bases between them. Germline loops: CDR1 LNHDA, CDR2 SQIVND (reference sequence).

The chain combines TRBV6-1 with TRBJ1-1, with D tentatively TRBD1 (5 bases). The CDR3 totals 14 residues. CDR1 is MNHNS, CDR2 SASEGT, per germline. Trimming removed 3 bases from V and 1 base from J, with 9 bases in between. CDR3 nucleotides: TGTGCCAGCAGTGACAGGGTCCCGAACACTGAAGCTTTCTTT. Protein: CASSDRVPNTEAFF.

This chain links TRBV5-4 with TRBJ2-5, with 8 bases that match TRBD1. Germline assignment: CDR1 SGHNT and CDR2 YYREEE (reference sequence). V was clipped by 4 bases and J by 3 bases; unmatched bases: 5. CDR3 length: 14 amino acids. CDR3 nucleotide sequence: TGTGCCAGCAGCCTGACAGGGGTTGAAGAGACCCAGTACTTC. This gives the protein CASSLTGVEETQYF.

J is TRBJ2-7 and V is TRBV7-2; D unresolved. The V gene lost 1 base and the J gene lost 5 bases, with 3 bases spanning the gap. This CDR3 is built from 11 residues. Germline V CDR1 and CDR2: SGHTA, FQGNSA. The CDR3 DNA reads TGTGCCAGCAGCTTAGACAACGAGCAGTACTTC. As protein: CASSLDNEQYF.

The chain has TRBV29-1 and TRBJ2-4; 9 bases agree with TRBD1. The CDR3 length is 12 residues. V was pared by 5 bases and J by 6 bases, with 2 bases of the junction left unmatched. The germline CDR1 and CDR2 sequences are SQVTM and ANQGSEA. The CDR3 DNA is TGCAGCGTTTGGACAGGGGCAAACATTCAGTACTTC. The encoded protein is CSVWTGANIQYF.

V gene TRBV12-1 combines with J gene TRBJ1-1. TRBV12-1 is an annotated pseudogene. The CDR3 is made up of 14 amino acids. The CDR3 region has the DNA TGTGCCAGCAGCTTTTGCGGGGAGGGGAATGAAGCTTTCTTT. Translated, it gives CASSFCGEGNEAFF.

For the CDR3, the DNA is TGTGCCAGCAGCGAGGGACTAGCGGGAGCGAAGGAGCAGTACTTC. Translated, it gives CASSEGLAGAKEQYF. This rearrangement joins TRBV7-8 to TRBJ2-7, with 14 bases that match TRBD2. Germline V gene lookup returns CDR1 SGHVS and CDR2 FQNEAQ. CDR3 length equals 15 residues. Unmatched junction bases numbered 7, after V lost 5 bases and J lost 7 bases.

The chain has TRBV21-1 and TRBJ1-2; the table's D call TRBD1 went unverified against the DNA. TRBV21-1 is noted as a pseudogene. There are 17 residues in the CDR3. In DNA form, the CDR3 reads TGTGCCAGCACCGAAATGGGAATACCGACAGGTTTCTATGGCTACACCTTC. Translated: CASTEMGIPTGFYGYTF.

The V call is TRBV14, the J call TRBJ1-4; the D is unclear. V was pared by 0 bases and J by 3 bases, with 14 bases between. This CDR3 has 17 amino acids. The germline gives CDR1 SGHDN, CDR2 FVKESK. CDR3 amino acids: CASSQDRPPRANEKLFF. The CDR3, as DNA: TGTGCCAGCAGCCAAGATAGACCCCCGAGGGCTAATGAAAAACTGTTTTTT.

This chain links TRBV7-2 with TRBJ1-1; maybe TRBD1 (5 bases). V lost 7 bases to trimming and J lost 5 bases, with 20 bases between them. Germline CDR1 SGHTA, CDR2 FQGNSA. The length of the CDR3 is 15 residues. The CDR3 nucleotides read TGTGCCAGCAATCAACGTCTGGGGGAGGGGACTGAAGCTTTCTTT. It codes for CASNQRLGEGTEAFF.

The chain employs TRBV5-6 and TRBJ1-5, with D possibly matching TRBD1 (5 bases). The germline gives CDR1 SGHDT, CDR2 YYEEEE. This CDR3 region has 15 residues. The ends were cut back, 5 bases at V and 3 bases at J, with 15 bases in the middle. In DNA, the CDR3 is TGTGCCAGCAGTCAAGGGACTACCCCCAATCAGCCCCAGCATTTT. It specifies CASSQGTTPNQPQHF.

In this sample, this clone turned up once. This chain connects TRBV5-6 to TRBJ1-2; D might be TRBD1 (6 bases). The length of the CDR3 is 13 residues. Trimming pared 4 bases from V and 8 bases from J, leaving 15 bases between. The V gene's germline CDR1 is SGHDT and CDR2 YYEEEE. The CDR3 sequence: CASSPEWGPGYTF. CDR3 DNA: TGTGCCAGCAGCCCGGAGTGGGGGCCCGGCTACACCTTC.

The V and J genes are TRBV19 and TRBJ1-4, with 7 nucleotides matching TRBD1. With 8 bases clipped from V and 8 bases from J, the junction kept 14 bases outside the gene matches. The CDR3 length is 15 residues. Germline lookup yields CDR1 LNHDA and CDR2 SQIVND (reference sequence). DNA for the CDR3: TGTGCCAGTGCCCAGATTCGACAGGGAGCCGAAAAACTGTTTTTT. Its translation: CASAQIRQGAEKLFF. The whole variable domain, filled in from reference TRBV19 and TRBJ1-4, reads DGGITQSPKYLFRKEGQNVTLSCEQNLNHDAMYWYRQDPGQGLRLIYYSQIVNDFQKGDIAEGYSVSREKKESFPLTVTSAQKNPTAFYLCASAQIRQGAEKLFFGSGTQLSVL.

The CDR3 DNA reads as TGTGCCATTGGGCCAGACACCATATATTTT. Protein product: CAIGPDTIYF. The rearrangement links TRBV10-3 to TRBJ1-3; D ambiguous. V lost 9 bases and J 8 bases, leaving 8 bases between the germline ends. This CDR3 region has 10 residues. CDR1 is ENHRY and CDR2 is SYGVKD in the germline V gene.